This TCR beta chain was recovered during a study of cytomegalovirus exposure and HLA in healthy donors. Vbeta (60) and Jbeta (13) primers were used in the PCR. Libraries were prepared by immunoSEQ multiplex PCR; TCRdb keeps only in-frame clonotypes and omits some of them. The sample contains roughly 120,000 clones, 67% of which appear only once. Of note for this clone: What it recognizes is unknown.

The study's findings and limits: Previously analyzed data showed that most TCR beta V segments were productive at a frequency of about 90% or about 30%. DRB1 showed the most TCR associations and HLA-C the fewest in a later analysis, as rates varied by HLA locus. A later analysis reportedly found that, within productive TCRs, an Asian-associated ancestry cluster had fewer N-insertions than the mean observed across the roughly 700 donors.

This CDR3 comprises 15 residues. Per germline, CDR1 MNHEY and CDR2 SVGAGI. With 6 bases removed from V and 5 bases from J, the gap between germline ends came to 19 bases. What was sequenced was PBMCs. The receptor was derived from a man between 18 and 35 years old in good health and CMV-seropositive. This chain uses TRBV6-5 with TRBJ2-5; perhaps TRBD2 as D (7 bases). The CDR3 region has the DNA TGTGCCAGCAGGGGGTTGGGGGGGGGCGGGGAGACCCAGTACTTC. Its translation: CASRGLGGGGETQYF.